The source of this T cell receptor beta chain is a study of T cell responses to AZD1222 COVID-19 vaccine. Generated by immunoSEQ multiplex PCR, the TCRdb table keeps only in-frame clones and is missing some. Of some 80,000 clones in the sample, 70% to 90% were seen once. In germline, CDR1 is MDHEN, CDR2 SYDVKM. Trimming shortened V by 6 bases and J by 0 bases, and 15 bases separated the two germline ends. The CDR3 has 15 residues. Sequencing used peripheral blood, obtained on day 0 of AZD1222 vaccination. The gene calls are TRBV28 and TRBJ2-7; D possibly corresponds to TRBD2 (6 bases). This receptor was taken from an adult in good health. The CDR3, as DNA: TGTGCCAGCAGCCTGAGCGGGCATAGCTCCTACGAGCAGTACTTC. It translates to CASSLSGHSSYEQYF.